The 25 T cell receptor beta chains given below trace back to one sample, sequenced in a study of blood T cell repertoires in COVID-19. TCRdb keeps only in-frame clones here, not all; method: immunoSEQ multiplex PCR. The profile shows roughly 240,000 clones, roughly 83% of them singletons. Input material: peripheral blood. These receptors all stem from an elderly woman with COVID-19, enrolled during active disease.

CDR3 in DNA: TGTGCCAGCAGCCGCTCACCCAAAACAGGGGCAGGAAACACCATATATTTT. It specifies CASSRSPKTGAGNTIYF. The rearrangement links TRBV7-9 to TRBJ1-3, with 7 bases matching TRBD1. V lost 5 bases and J lost 4; bases outside the gene matches: 14. Germline lookup yields CDR1 SEHNR and CDR2 FQNEAQ (reference sequence). CDR3 size: 17 residues.

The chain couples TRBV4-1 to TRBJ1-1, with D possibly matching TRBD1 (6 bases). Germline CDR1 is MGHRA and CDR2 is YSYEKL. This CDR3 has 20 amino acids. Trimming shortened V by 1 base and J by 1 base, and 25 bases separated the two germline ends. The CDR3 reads CASSQALPAGGRGRNTEAFF. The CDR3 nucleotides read TGCGCCAGCAGCCAAGCACTTCCTGCGGGGGGGCGGGGGAGGAACACTGAAGCTTTCTTT.

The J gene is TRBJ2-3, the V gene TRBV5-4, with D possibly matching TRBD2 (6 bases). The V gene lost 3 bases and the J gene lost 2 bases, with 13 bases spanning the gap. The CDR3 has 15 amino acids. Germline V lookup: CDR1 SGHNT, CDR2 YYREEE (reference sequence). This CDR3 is CASSSSLAPTDTQYF. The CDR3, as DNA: TGTGCCAGCAGCTCTTCACTAGCCCCCACAGATACGCAGTATTTT.

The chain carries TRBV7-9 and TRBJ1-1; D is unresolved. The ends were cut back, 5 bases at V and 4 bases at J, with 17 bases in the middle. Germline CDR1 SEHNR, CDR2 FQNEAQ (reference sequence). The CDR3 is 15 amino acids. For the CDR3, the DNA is TGTGCCAGCAGCCCCCGGGAAGGGTATGGCACTGAAGCTTTCTTT. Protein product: CASSPREGYGTEAFF.

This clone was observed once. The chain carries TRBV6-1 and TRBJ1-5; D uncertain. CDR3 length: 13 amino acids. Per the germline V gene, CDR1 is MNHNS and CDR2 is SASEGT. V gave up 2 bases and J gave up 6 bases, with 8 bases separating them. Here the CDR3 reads CASSERGVQPQHF. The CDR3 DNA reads TGTGCCAGCAGTGAACGAGGAGTTCAGCCCCAGCATTTT.

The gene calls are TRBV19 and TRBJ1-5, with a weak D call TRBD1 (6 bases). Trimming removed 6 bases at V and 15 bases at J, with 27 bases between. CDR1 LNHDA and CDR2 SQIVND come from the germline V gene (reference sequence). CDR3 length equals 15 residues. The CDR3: CASSAIQRFQGKRHF. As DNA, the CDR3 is TGTGCCAGTAGCGCGATACAGAGATTCCAGGGGAAAAGGCATTTT.

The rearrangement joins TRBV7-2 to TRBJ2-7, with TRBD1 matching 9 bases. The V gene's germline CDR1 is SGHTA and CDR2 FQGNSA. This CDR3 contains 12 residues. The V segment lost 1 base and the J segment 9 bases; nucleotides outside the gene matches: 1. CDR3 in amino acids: CASSLGTGVQYF. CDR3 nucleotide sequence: TGTGCCAGCAGCTTAGGGACAGGGGTGCAGTACTTC.

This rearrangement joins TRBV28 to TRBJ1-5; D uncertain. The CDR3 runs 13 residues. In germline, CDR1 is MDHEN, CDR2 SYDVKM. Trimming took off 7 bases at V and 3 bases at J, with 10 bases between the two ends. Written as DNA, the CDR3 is TGTGCCAGCAATTACATTTTCAATCAGCCCCAGCATTTT. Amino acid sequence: CASNYIFNQPQHF.

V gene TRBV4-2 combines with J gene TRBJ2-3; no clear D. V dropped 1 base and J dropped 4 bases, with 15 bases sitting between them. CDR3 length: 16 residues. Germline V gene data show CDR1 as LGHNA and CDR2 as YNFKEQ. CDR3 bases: TGTGCCAGCAGCCAAGGTTCAAGGAGTTTCCCAGATACGCAGTATTTT. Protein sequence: CASSQGSRSFPDTQYF.

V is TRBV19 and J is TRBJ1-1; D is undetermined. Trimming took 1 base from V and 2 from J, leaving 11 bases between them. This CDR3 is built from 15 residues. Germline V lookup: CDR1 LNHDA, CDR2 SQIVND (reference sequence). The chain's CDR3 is CASSIGLRVNTEAFF. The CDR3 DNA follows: TGTGCCAGTAGTATAGGGTTGCGGGTAAACACTGAAGCTTTCTTT.

The CDR3 is CASSLGRSYNQPQHF. In DNA form, the CDR3 reads TGTGCCAGCAGCTTGGGACGGAGCTACAATCAGCCCCAGCATTTT. The chain has TRBV5-6 and TRBJ1-5; no clear D gene. Germline CDR1 SGHDT, CDR2 YYEEEE. The CDR3 runs to 15 residues. V dropped 0 bases and J dropped 3 bases, with 10 bases sitting between them. The whole variable domain, remainder taken from reference TRBV5-6 and TRBJ1-5, is DAGVTQSPTHLIKTRGQQVTLRCSPKSGHDTVSWYQQALGQGPQFIFQYYEEEERQRGNFPDRFSGHQFPNYSSELNVNALLLGDSALYLCASSLGRSYNQPQHFGDGTRLSIL.

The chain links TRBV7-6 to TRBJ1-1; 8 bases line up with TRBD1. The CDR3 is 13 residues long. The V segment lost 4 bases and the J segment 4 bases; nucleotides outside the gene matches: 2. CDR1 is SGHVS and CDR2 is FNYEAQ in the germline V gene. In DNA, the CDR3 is TGTGCCAGCAGCTCGGACAGGGCCACTGAAGCTTTCTTT. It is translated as CASSSDRATEAFF.

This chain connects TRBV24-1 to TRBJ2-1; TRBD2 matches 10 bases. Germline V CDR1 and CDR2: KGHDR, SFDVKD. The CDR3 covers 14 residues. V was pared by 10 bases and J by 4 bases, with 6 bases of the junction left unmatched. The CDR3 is CATAQRGGYNEQFF. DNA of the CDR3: TGTGCCACGGCTCAGCGGGGGGGGTACAATGAGCAGTTCTTC.

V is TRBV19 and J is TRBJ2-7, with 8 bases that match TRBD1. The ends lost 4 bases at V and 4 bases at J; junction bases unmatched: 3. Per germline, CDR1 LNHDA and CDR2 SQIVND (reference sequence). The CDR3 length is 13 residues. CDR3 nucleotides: TGTGCCAGTAGTAGGGGACAGGTATACGAGCAGTACTTC. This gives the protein CASSRGQVYEQYF.

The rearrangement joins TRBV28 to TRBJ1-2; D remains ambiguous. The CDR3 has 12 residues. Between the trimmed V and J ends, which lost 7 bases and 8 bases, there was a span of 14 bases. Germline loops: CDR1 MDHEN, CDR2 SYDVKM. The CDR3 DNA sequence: TGTGCCAGCATACCCGACGGGTTAGGCTACACCTTC. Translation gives CASIPDGLGYTF.

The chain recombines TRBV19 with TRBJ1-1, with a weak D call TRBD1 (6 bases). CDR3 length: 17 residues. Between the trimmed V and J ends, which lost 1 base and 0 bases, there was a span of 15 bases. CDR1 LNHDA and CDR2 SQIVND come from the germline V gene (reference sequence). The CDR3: CASSIGARTALNTEAFF. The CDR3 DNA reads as TGTGCCAGTAGTATAGGGGCCAGGACAGCATTGAACACTGAAGCTTTCTTT.

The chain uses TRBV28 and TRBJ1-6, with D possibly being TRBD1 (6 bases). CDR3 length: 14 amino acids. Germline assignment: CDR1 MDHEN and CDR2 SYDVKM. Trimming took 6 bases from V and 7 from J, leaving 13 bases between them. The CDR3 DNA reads TGTGCCAGCAGCCCCGGGACAAAGAATTCACCCCTCCACTTT. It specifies CASSPGTKNSPLHF.

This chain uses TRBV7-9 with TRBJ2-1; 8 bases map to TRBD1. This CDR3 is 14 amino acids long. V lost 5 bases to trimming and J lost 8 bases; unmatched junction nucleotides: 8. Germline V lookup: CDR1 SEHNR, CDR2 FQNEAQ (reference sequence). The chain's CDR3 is CASSDRGHVDEQFF. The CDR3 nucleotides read TGTGCCAGCAGCGACAGGGGACATGTGGATGAGCAGTTCTTC.

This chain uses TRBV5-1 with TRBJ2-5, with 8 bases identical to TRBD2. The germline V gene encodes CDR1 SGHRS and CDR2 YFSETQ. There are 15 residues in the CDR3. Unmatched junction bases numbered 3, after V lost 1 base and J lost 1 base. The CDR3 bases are TGCGCCAGCAGCTTGACGGGGGGGTTCCAAGAGACCCAGTACTTC. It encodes CASSLTGGFQETQYF.

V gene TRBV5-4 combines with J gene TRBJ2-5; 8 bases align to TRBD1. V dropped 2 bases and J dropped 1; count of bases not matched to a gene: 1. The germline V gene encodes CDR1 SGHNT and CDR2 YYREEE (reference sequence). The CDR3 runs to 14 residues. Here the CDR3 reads CASSFGQGQETQYF. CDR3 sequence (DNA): TGTGCCAGCAGCTTCGGACAGGGCCAAGAGACCCAGTACTTC. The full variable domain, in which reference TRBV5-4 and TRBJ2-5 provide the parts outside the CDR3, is ETGVTQSPTHLIKTRGQQVTLRCSSQSGHNTVSWYQQALGQGPQFIFQYYREEENGRGNFPPRFSGLQFPNYSSELNVNALELDDSALYLCASSFGQGQETQYFGPGTRLLVL.

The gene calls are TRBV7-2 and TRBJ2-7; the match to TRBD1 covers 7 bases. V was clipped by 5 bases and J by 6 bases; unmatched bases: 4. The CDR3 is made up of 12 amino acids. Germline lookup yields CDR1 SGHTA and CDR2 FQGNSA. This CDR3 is CASSRTGTEQYF. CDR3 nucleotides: TGTGCCAGCAGCCGGACAGGTACCGAGCAGTACTTC. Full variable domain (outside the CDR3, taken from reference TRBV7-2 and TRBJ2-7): GAGVSQSPSNKVTEKGKDVELRCDPISGHTALYWYRQSLGQGLEFLIYFQGNSAPDKSGLPSDRFSAERTGGSVSTLTIQRTQQEDSAVYLCASSRTGTEQYFGPGTRLTVT.

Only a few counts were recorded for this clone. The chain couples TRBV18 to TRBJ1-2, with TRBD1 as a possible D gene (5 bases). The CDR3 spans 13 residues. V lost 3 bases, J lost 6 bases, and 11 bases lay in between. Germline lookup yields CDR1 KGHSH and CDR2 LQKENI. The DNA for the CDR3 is TGTGCCAGCTCACCCGCCAGGGCCGATGGCTACACCTTC. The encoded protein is CASSPARADGYTF.

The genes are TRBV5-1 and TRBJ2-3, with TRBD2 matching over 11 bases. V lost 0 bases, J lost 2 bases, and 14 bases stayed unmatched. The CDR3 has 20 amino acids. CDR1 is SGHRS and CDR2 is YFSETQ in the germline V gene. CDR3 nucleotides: TGCGCCAGCAGCTTGGGATGGGTAGCGGGGGGGCCCAGATACACAGATACGCAGTATTTT. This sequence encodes CASSLGWVAGGPRYTDTQYF.

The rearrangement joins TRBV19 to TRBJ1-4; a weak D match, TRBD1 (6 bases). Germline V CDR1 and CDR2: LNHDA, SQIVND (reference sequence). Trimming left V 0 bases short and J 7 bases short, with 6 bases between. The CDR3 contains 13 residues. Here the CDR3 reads CASSIDRGEKLFF. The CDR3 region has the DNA TGTGCCAGTAGTATAGACAGGGGTGAAAAACTGTTTTTT. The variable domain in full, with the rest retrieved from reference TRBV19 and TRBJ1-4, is DGGITQSPKYLFRKEGQNVTLSCEQNLNHDAMYWYRQDPGQGLRLIYYSQIVNDFQKGDIAEGYSVSREKKESFPLTVTSAQKNPTAFYLCASSIDRGEKLFFGSGTQLSVL.

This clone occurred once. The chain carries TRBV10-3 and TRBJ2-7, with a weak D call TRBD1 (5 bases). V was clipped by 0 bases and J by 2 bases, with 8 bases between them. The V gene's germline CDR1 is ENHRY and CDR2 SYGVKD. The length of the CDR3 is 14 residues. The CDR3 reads CAISESTGTYEQYF. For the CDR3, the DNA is TGTGCCATCAGTGAGTCAACAGGAACCTACGAGCAGTACTTC.